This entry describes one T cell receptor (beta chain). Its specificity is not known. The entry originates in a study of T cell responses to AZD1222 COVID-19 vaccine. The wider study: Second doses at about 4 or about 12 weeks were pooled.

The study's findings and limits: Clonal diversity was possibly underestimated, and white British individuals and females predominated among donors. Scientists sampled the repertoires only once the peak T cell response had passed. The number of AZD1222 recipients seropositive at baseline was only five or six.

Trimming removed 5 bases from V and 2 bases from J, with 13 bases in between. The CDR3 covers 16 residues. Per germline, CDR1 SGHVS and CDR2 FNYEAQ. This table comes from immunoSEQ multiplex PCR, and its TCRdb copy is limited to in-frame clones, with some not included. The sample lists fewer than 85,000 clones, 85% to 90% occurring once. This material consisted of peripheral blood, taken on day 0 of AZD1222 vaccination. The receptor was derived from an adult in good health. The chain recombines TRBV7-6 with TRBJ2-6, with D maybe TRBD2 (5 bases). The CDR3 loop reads CASSPRGATGANVLTF. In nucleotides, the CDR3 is TGTGCCAGCAGCCCCCGGGGAGCTACTGGGGCCAACGTCCTGACTTTC.